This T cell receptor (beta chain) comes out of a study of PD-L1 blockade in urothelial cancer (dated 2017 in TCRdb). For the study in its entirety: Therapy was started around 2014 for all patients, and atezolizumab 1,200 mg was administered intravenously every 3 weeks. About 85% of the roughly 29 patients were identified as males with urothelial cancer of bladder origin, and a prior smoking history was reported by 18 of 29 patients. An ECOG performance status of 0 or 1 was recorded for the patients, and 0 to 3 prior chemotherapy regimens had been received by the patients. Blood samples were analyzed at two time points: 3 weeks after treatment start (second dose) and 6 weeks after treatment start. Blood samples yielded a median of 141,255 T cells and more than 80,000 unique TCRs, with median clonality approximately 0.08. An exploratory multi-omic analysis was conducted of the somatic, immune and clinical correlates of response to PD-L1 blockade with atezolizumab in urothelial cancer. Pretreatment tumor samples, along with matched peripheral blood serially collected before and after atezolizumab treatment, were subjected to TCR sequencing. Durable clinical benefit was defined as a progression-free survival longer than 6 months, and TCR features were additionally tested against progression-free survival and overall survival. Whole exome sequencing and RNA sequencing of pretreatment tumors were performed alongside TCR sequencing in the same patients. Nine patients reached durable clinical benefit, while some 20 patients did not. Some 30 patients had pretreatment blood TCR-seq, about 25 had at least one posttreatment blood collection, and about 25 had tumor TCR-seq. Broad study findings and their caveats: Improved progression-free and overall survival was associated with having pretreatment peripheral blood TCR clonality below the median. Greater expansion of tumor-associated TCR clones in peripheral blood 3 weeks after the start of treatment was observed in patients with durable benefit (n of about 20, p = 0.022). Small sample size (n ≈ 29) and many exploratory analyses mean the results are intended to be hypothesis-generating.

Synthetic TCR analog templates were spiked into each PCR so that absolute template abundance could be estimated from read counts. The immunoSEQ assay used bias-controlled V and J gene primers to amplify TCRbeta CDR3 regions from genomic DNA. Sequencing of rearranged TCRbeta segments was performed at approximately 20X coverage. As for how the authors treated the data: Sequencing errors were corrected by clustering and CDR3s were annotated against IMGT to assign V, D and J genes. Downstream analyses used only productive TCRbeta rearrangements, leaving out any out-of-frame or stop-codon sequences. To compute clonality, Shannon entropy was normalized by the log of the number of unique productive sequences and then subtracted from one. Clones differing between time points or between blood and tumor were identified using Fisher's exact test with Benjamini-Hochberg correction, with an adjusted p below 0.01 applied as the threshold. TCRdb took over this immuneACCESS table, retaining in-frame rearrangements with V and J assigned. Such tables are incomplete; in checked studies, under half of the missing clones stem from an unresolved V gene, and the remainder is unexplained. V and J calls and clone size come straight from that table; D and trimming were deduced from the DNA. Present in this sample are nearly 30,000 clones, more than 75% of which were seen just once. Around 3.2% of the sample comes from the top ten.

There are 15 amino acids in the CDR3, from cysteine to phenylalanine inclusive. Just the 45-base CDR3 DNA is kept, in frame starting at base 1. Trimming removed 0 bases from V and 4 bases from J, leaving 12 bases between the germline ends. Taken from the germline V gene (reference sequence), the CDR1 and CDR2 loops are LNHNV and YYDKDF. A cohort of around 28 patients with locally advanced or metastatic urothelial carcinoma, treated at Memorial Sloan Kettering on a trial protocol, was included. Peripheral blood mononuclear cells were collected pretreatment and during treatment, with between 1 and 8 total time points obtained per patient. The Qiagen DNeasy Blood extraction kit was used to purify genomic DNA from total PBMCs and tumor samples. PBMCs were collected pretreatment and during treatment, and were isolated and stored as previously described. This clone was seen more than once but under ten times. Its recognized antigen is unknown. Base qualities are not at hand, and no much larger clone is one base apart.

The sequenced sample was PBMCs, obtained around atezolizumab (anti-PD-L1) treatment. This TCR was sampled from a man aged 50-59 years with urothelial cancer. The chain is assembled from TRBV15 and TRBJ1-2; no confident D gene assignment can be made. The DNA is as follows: TGTGCCACCAGCAGAGATAAGACTCGGTTCTATGGCTACACCTTC. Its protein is CATSRDKTRFYGYTF.